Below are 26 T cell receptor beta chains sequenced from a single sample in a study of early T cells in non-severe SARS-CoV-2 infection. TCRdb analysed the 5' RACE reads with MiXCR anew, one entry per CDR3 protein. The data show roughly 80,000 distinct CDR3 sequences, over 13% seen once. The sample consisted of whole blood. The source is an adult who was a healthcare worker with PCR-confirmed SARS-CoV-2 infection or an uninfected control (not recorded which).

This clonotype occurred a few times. In DNA, the CDR3 is TGTGCCAGCAGCAATGGGGATGGGGAGCTCCTCTATGGCTACACCTTC. Translation: CASSNGDGELLYGYTF. The chain has TRBV21-1 and TRBJ1-2. TRBV21-1 corresponds to a pseudogene. The CDR3 contains 16 residues.

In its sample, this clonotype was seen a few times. The CDR3 coding sequence is TGCGCCAGCACCCCTCCCAGAGTCCCCAATGAGCAGTTCTTC. It is translated as CASTPPRVPNEQFF. The chain combines TRBV5-1 with TRBJ2-1; unclear D gene. Trimming stripped 6 bases from V and 6 bases from J, with 16 bases between. CDR1 SGHRS and CDR2 YFSETQ come from the germline V gene. CDR3 size: 14 residues. Using reference TRBV5-1 and TRBJ2-1 for the parts outside the CDR3, the full variable domain is KAGVTQTPRYLIKTRGQQVTLSCSPISGHRSVSWYQQTPGQGLQFLFEYFSETQRNKGNFPGRFSGRQFSNSRSEMNVSTLELGDSALYLCASTPPRVPNEQFFGPGTRLTVL.

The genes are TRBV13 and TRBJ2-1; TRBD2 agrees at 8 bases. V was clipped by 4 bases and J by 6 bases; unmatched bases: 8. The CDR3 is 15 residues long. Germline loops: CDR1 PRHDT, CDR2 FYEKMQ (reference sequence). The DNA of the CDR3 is TGTGCCAGCAGCTCCTCTTTGCTAGCGGGCAATGAGCAGTTCTTC. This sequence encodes CASSSSLLAGNEQFF. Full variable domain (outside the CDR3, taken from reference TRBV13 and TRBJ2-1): AAGVIQSPRHLIKEKRETATLKCYPIPRHDTVYWYQQGPGQDPQFLISFYEKMQSDKGSIPDRFSAQQFSDYHSELNMSSLELGDSALYFCASSSSLLAGNEQFFGPGTRLTVL.

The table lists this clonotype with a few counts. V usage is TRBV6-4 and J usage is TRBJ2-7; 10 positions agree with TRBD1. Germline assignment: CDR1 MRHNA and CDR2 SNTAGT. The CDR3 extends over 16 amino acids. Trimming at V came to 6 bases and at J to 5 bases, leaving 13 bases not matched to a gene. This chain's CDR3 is CASSRRGGQGFHEQYF. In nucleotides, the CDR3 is TGTGCCAGCAGCCGAAGGGGGGGACAGGGGTTCCACGAGCAGTACTTC.

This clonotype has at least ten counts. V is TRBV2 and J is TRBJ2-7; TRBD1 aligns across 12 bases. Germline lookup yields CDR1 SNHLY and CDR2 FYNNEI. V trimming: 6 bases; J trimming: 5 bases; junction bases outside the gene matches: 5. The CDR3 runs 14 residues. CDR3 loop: CASSGTGGVNEQYF. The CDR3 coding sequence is TGTGCCAGCAGCGGGACAGGGGGCGTCAACGAGCAGTACTTC. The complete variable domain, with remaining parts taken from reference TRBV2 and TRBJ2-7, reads EPEVTQTPSHQVTQMGQEVILRCVPISNHLYFYWYRQILGQKVEFLVSFYNNEISEKSEIFDDQFSVERPDGSNFTLKIRSTKLEDSAMYFCASSGTGGVNEQYFGPGTRLTVT.

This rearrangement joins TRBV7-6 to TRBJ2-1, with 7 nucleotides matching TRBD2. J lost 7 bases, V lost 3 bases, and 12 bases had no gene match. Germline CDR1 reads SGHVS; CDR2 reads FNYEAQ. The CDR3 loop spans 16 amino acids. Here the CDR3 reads CASSLGSAGVGNEQFF. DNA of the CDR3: TGTGCCAGCAGCTTGGGATCGGCGGGGGTAGGGAATGAGCAGTTCTTC.

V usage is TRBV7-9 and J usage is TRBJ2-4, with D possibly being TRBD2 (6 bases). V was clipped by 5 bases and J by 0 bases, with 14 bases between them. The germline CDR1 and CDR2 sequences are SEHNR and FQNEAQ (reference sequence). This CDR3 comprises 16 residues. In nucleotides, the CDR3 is TGTGCCAGCAGCCCCCCCGAGGGACTAGCCAAAAACATTCAGTACTTC. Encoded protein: CASSPPEGLAKNIQYF.

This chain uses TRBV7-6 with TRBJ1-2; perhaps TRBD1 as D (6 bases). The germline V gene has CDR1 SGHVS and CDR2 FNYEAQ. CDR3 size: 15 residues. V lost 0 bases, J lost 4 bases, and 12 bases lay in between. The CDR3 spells CASSLAPGVGYGYTF. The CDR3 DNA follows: TGTGCCAGCAGCTTAGCCCCAGGGGTAGGCTATGGCTACACCTTC.

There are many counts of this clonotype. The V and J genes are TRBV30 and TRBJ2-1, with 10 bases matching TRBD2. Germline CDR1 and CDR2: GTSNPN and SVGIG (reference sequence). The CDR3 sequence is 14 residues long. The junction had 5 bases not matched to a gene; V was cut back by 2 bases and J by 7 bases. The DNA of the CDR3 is TGTGCCTGGAGTCCCGGGACTAGCGTGAATGAGCAGTTCTTC. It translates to CAWSPGTSVNEQFF.

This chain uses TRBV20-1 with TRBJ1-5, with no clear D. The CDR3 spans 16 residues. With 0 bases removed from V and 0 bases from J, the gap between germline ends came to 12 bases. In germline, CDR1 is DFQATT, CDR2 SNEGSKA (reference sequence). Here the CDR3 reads CSARDYRAASNQPQHF. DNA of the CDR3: TGCAGTGCTAGAGATTATAGGGCAGCTAGCAATCAGCCCCAGCATTTT.

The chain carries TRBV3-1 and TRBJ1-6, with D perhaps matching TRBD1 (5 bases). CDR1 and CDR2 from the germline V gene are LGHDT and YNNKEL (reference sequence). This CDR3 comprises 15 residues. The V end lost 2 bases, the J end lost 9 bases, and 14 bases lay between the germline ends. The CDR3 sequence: CASSQRGTGSSPLHF. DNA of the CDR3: TGTGCCAGCAGCCAACGGGGGACTGGTTCTTCACCCCTCCACTTT. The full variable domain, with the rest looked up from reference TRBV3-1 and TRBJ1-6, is DTAVSQTPKYLVTQMGNDKSIKCEQNLGHDTMYWYKQDSKKFLKIMFSYNNKELIINETVPNRFSPKSPDKAHLNLHINSLELGDSAVYFCASSQRGTGSSPLHFGNGTRLTVT.

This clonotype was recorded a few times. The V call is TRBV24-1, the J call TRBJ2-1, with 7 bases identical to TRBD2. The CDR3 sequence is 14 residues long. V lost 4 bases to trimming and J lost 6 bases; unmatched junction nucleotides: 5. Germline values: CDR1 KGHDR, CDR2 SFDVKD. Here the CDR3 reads CATSDSGRVNEQFF. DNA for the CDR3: TGTGCCACCAGTGACTCTGGGAGGGTCAATGAGCAGTTCTTC.

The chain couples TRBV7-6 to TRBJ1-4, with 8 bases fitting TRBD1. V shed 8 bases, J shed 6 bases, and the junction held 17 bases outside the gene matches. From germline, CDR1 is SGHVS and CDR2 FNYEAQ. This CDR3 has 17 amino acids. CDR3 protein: CASGPYPDRGSYEKLFF. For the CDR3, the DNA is TGTGCCAGCGGCCCATACCCCGACAGGGGCTCATATGAAAAACTGTTTTTT.

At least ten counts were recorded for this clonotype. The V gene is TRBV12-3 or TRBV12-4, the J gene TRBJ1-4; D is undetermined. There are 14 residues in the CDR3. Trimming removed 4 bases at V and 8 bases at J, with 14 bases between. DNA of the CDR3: TGTGCCAGCAGTTCTGCTCTTGGGCGGGAAAAACTGTTTTTT. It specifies CASSSALGREKLFF.

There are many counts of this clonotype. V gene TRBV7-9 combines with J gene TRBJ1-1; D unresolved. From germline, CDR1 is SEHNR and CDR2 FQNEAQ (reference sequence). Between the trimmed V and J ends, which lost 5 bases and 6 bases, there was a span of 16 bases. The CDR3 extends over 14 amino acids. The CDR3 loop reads CASSAGRMRSEAFF. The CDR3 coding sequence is TGTGCCAGCAGCGCCGGACGGATGCGATCTGAAGCTTTCTTT.

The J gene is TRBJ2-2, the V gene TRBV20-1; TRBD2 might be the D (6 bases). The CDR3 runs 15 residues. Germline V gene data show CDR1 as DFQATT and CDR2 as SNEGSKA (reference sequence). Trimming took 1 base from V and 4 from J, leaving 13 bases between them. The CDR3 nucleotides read TGCAGTGCTAGAGGTTGGGAGGCCCTCACCGGGGAGCTGTTTTTT. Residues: CSARGWEALTGELFF.

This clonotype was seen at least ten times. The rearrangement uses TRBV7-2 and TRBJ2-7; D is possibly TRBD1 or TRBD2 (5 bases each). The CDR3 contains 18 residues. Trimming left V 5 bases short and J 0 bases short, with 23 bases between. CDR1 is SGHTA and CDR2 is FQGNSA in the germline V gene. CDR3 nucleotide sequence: TGTGCCAGCAGCCCTCGGGACGGGGCTTGGCATAACTCCTACGAGCAGTACTTC. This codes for CASSPRDGAWHNSYEQYF.

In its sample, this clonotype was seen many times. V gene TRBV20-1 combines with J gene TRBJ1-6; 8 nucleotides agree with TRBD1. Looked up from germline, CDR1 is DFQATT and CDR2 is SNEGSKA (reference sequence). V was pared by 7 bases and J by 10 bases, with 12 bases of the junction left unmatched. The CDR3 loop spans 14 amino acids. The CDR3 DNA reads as TGCAGTGTGCGGACAGGGAACGAGGGCTCACCCCTCCACTTT. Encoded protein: CSVRTGNEGSPLHF.

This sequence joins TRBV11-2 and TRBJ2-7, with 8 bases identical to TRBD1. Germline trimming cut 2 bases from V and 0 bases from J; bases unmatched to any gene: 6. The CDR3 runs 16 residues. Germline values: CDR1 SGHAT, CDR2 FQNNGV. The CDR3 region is CASSLQQGVISYEQYF. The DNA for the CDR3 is TGTGCCAGCAGCTTACAACAGGGGGTTATCTCCTACGAGCAGTACTTC.

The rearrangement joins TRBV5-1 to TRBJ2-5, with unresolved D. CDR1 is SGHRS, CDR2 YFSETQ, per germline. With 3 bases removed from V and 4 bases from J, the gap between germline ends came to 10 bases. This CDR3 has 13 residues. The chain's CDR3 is CASSYPEIETQYF. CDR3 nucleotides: TGCGCCAGCAGCTACCCGGAAATAGAGACCCAGTACTTC. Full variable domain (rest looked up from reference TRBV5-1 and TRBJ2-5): KAGVTQTPRYLIKTRGQQVTLSCSPISGHRSVSWYQQTPGQGLQFLFEYFSETQRNKGNFPGRFSGRQFSNSRSEMNVSTLELGDSALYLCASSYPEIETQYFGPGTRLLVL.

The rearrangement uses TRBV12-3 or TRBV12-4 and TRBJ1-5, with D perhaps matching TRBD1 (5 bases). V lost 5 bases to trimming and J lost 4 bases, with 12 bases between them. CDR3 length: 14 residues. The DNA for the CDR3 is TGTGCCAGCAGTCTCGCGGGGCCGAATCAGCCCCAGCATTTT. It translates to CASSLAGPNQPQHF.

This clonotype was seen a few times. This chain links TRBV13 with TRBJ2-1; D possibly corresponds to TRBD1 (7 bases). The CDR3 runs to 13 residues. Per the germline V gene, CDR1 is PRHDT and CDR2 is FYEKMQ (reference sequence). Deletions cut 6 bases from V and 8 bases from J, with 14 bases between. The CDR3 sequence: CASREGAKDEQFF. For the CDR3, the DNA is TGTGCCAGCAGGGAGGGGGCGAAGGATGAGCAGTTCTTC.

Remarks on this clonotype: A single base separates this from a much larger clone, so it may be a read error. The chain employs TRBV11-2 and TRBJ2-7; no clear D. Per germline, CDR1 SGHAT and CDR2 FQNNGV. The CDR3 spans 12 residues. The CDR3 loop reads CVSSLGGYEQYF. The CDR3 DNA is TGTGTCAGCAGCCTGGGCGGCTACGAGCAGTACTTC.

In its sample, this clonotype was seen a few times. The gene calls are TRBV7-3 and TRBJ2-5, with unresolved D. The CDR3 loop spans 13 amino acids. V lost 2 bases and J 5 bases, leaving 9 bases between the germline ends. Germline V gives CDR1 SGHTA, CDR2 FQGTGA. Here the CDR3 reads CASSLAESETQYF. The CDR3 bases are TGTGCCAGCAGCTTAGCGGAGTCGGAGACCCAGTACTTC.

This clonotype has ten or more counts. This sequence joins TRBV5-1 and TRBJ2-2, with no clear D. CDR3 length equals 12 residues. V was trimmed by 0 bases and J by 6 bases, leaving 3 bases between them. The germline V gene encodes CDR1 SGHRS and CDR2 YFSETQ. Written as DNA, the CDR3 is TGCGCCAGCAGCTTGGGTGCCGGGGAGCTGTTTTTT. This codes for CASSLGAGELFF.

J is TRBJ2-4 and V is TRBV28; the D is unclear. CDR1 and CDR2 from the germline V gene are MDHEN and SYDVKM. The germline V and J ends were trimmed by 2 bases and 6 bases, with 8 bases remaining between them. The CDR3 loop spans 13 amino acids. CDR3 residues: CASSLVEVNIQYF. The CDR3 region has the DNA TGTGCCAGCAGTTTAGTGGAAGTAAACATTCAGTACTTC.